The rows below give T cell receptor beta chains drawn from one sample of a study of early T cells in non-severe SARS-CoV-2 infection. TCRdb reanalysed the 5' RACE reads using MiXCR and keeps one entry per CDR3 protein. The repertoire holds tens of thousands of distinct CDR3 sequences, about a tenth seen once, with about 5.3% in the top ten. Sequencing was performed on whole blood, taken at baseline. Every receptor here comes from an adult who was a healthcare worker with PCR-confirmed SARS-CoV-2 infection or an uninfected control (not recorded which). CDR3s leave out the opening cysteine and the closing phenylalanine or tryptophan. Expanded clones are given a class, and other clones once, few, many or no size at all.

medium-sized	TRBV6-4	TRBJ2-3	ASSPTLGTDTQY
many	TRBV7-9	TRBJ1-5	ASSSPGVSNHPQH
few	TRBV7-6	TRBJ2-7	ASSLGDEQY
many	TRBV6-2/TRBV6-3	TRBJ2-1	ASSRRDRGRSNEQF
NA	TRBV3-1	TRBJ1-2	ANSQPGQGNYGYT
many	TRBV7-9	TRBJ2-1	ASTSSGGDEQF
few	TRBV5-1	TRBJ1-1	ASNQMGSTEAF
NA	TRBV19	TRBJ2-1	ATKGLAGDVSYNEQF
many	TRBV18	TRBJ2-1	ASGEDYNEQF
many	TRBV7-2	TRBJ2-1	ASSQTSGPYNEQF
few	TRBV11-3	TRBJ1-6	ASSLDSTGPSPLH
many	TRBV6-5	TRBJ2-7	ASSREDRRDFPYEQY
NA	TRBV9	TRBJ2-3	ASSVVASGGATDTQY
many	TRBV20-1	TRBJ2-7	SALPGLAGVISYEQY
many	TRBV7-9	TRBJ2-3	ASSSTGDTQY
NA	TRBV4-3	TRBJ2-2	ASSQDNLNTGELF
NA	TRBV6-5	TRBJ2-1	ASSYSWTGYEQF
few	TRBV5-6	TRBJ1-2	ASSFVGQGNGYT
few	TRBV28	TRBJ1-5	ASDKQGFVQPQH
NA	TRBV5-5	TRBJ2-5	ASSFEDRTQETQY
few	TRBV12-3/TRBV12-4	TRBJ1-5	ASNMGGAEGQPQH
NA	TRBV7-8	TRBJ2-5	ASSPPIRSRRETRY
many	TRBV7-9	TRBJ2-1	ASSSPGAPDEQF
NA	TRBV18	TRBJ1-2	ASSRGGTEHGYT
many	TRBV29-1	TRBJ1-4	SGWGGNEKLF
many	TRBV4-1	TRBJ2-3	ASSQVLGALDTQY
NA	TRBV5-6	TRBJ2-5	ASSLTRQARGETQY
few	TRBV19	TRBJ2-1	ASSLFTGGYEQF
NA	TRBV6-2/TRBV6-3	TRBJ1-5	ASRGQGAEQPQH
NA	TRBV24-1	TRBJ2-1	ATSDNNRDYNEQF
many	TRBV7-9	TRBJ1-1	ASSRGDTEAF
NA	TRBV3-1	TRBJ1-1	ASSQGQAAGSF
few	TRBV5-1	TRBJ1-2	ASSSGTGGAGGYT
NA	TRBV5-1	TRBJ2-7	ASSTDGAPTYEQY
NA	TRBV29-1	TRBJ1-1	SGWDGDTEAF
many	TRBV11-2	TRBJ2-1	ASIRVAGQNEQF
NA	TRBV5-6	TRBJ2-3	ASSSQADRTSGGPGGTQY
NA	TRBV5-1	TRBJ1-4	ASTLSGEEKLF
few	TRBV2	TRBJ2-1	ASSEILPSSYNEQF
many	TRBV7-9	TRBJ1-2	ASSLAVRAGYGYT
many	TRBV15	TRBJ1-1	ATSDPGLNTEAF
NA	TRBV5-1	TRBJ2-2	ASSWGQGDTGELF
many	TRBV5-1	TRBJ2-5	ASSATVTQETQY
many	TRBV6-6	TRBJ1-4	ASSKRQVGAATNEKLF
many	TRBV27	TRBJ1-2	ASSLGRNYGYT
many	TRBV12-3/TRBV12-4	TRBJ1-6	ASSPWDRGHSPLH
few	TRBV14	TRBJ2-5	ASSPRQQETQY
many	TRBV5-4	TRBJ2-7	ASARLAGEDEQY
many	TRBV14	TRBJ2-1	ASSPGGTQGNEQF
few	TRBV20-1	TRBJ2-1	SVPGGPNNEQF
NA	TRBV4-3	TRBJ1-1	ASSQDLPGWIGAF
few	TRBV11-2	TRBJ2-5	ASSFDRQETQY
NA	TRBV29-1	TRBJ1-1	SVEDLQGVNTEAF
few	TRBV10-3	TRBJ1-1	AISPSGNTEAF
many	TRBV19	TRBJ2-4	ASKLAGGENIQY
many	TRBV20-1	TRBJ2-2	SAPGTSPGELF